These T cell receptor beta chains were read from a single sample in a study of T cell repertoires in cytomegalovirus infection. In TCRdb, the reads were re-called with MiXCR into one record per CDR3 protein. Counted here are fewer than 60,000 distinct CDR3 sequences, roughly 21% occurring once; the ten biggest clones make up about 82%. Their antigen targets remain unknown. Sequenced here: CD8+ T cells from cultured PBMCs, sampled from culture after CMV antigen stimulation. Receptors originate from a human donor in good health (CMV status not recorded). Some clones in this sample may be carry-over from other donors' samples. CDR3s include the opening cysteine and the closing phenylalanine or tryptophan. Each record gives: CDR3 length, D gene, J gene, V gene, clone size, CDR3 DNA, CDR3 protein. A D gene is named only where the DNA matches it firmly. Where a row states a size, it is once, few, many or the class of an expanded clone; other rows omit it.

len: 17; d_gene: TRBD2; j_gene: TRBJ2-3; v_gene: TRBV11-2; abundance: .; CDR3nt: TGTGCCAGCAGCTTATTGACTAGCGGGGGGCTCACAGATACGCAGTATTTT; CDR3aa: CASSLLTSGGLTDTQYF
len: 16; d_gene: .; j_gene: TRBJ1-2; v_gene: TRBV3-1; abundance: .; CDR3nt: TGTGCCAGCAGCCAAGAGTTACGGGGGCGCGTCTATGGCTACACCTTC; CDR3aa: CASSQELRGRVYGYTF
len: 16; d_gene: TRBD1; j_gene: TRBJ1-6; v_gene: TRBV5-6; abundance: .; CDR3nt: TGTGCCAGCAGCGGGACAGTCTCCAGGAGGGATTCACCCCTCCACTTT; CDR3aa: CASSGTVSRRDSPLHF
len: 14; d_gene: .; j_gene: TRBJ1-1; v_gene: TRBV12-3/TRBV12-4; abundance: .; CDR3nt: TGTGCCAGCAGTCGAATAGGGGGAAGCTCTGAAGCTTTCTTT; CDR3aa: CASSRIGGSSEAFF
len: 14; d_gene: .; j_gene: TRBJ2-7; v_gene: TRBV7-2; abundance: once; CDR3nt: TGTGCCAGCAGCTTAGGATTAGGTATCCACGAGCAGTACTTC; CDR3aa: CASSLGLGIHEQYF
len: 14; d_gene: .; j_gene: TRBJ2-7; v_gene: TRBV7-6; abundance: .; CDR3nt: TGTGCCAGCAGCTTAGTCCACAGGGAAGAAGAGCAGTACTTC; CDR3aa: CASSLVHREEEQYF
len: 15; d_gene: TRBD1; j_gene: TRBJ1-1; v_gene: TRBV7-9; abundance: .; CDR3nt: TGTGCCAGCAGCTTAACCCGGGACAGGACCTTTGAAGCTTTCTTT; CDR3aa: CASSLTRDRTFEAFF
len: 15; d_gene: TRBD1; j_gene: TRBJ2-1; v_gene: TRBV20-1; abundance: few; CDR3nt: TGCAGTGCTAGGGGAGACAGGGCCCTCTACAATGAGCAGTTCTTC; CDR3aa: CSARGDRALYNEQFF
len: 15; d_gene: TRBD2; j_gene: TRBJ2-5; v_gene: TRBV27; abundance: .; CDR3nt: TGTGCCAGCAGTCCCTTAGCGGGGCTACAAGAGACCCAGTACTTC; CDR3aa: CASSPLAGLQETQYF
len: 13; d_gene: .; j_gene: TRBJ1-1; v_gene: TRBV5-5; abundance: few; CDR3nt: TGTGCCAGCAGCACCGCGGGTTACACTGAAGCTTTCTTT; CDR3aa: CASSTAGYTEAFF
len: 11; d_gene: .; j_gene: TRBJ2-1; v_gene: TRBV6-6; abundance: .; CDR3nt: TGTGCCAGCAACCACTACAATGAGCAGTTCTTC; CDR3aa: CASNHYNEQFF
len: 16; d_gene: .; j_gene: TRBJ1-1; v_gene: TRBV6-5; abundance: few; CDR3nt: TGTGCCAGCAGTTACTTGACCGAGACAGCTAACACTGAAGCTTTCTTT; CDR3aa: CASSYLTETANTEAFF
len: 14; d_gene: .; j_gene: TRBJ2-7; v_gene: TRBV11-2; abundance: few; CDR3nt: TGTGCCAGCAGCCTGTGGGGCACCTCCTACGAGCAGTACTTC; CDR3aa: CASSLWGTSYEQYF
len: 16; d_gene: .; j_gene: TRBJ2-1; v_gene: TRBV7-6; abundance: .; CDR3nt: TGTGCCAGCAGCTTAGGGGGGGCGAGCTCCTACAATGAGCAGTTCTTC; CDR3aa: CASSLGGASSYNEQFF
len: 16; d_gene: TRBD1; j_gene: TRBJ1-5; v_gene: TRBV4-1; abundance: few; CDR3nt: TGCGCCAGCAGCCATCACGGACAGGGGGCGGGTCAGCCCCAGCATTTT; CDR3aa: CASSHHGQGAGQPQHF
len: 12; d_gene: .; j_gene: TRBJ2-7; v_gene: TRBV27; abundance: many; CDR3nt: TGTGCCAGCAGTCCGACCGGATACGAGCAGTACTTC; CDR3aa: CASSPTGYEQYF
len: 15; d_gene: .; j_gene: TRBJ2-5; v_gene: TRBV5-6; abundance: .; CDR3nt: TGTGCCAGCAGCTTGAAGGGGCGCCAGAAGGAGACCCAGTACTTC; CDR3aa: CASSLKGRQKETQYF
len: 17; d_gene: .; j_gene: TRBJ2-1; v_gene: TRBV5-1; abundance: .; CDR3nt: TGCGCCAGCACCCTTAATTTCGGGATGAGCTCCTACAATGAGCAGTTCTTC; CDR3aa: CASTLNFGMSSYNEQFF
len: 14; d_gene: .; j_gene: TRBJ1-2; v_gene: TRBV7-9; abundance: .; CDR3nt: TGTGCCAGCAGCCCTCTGGGGCTAGGGTATGGCTACACCTTC; CDR3aa: CASSPLGLGYGYTF
len: 12; d_gene: TRBD2; j_gene: TRBJ2-5; v_gene: TRBV2; abundance: .; CDR3nt: TGTGCCAGCACCACTAGCGGAGAGACCCAGTACTTC; CDR3aa: CASTTSGETQYF
len: 17; d_gene: TRBD1; j_gene: TRBJ1-5; v_gene: TRBV6-2/TRBV6-3; abundance: .; CDR3nt: TGTGCCAGCAGTCCCGGGACAGGGGGCGCGATCCGTCAGCCCCAGCATTTT; CDR3aa: CASSPGTGGAIRQPQHF
len: 15; d_gene: TRBD2; j_gene: TRBJ2-1; v_gene: TRBV28; abundance: .; CDR3nt: TGTGCCAGCAGTTTGGGAGGGTTCGACTACAATGAGCAGTTCTTC; CDR3aa: CASSLGGFDYNEQFF
len: 13; d_gene: TRBD2; j_gene: TRBJ2-7; v_gene: TRBV12-5; abundance: few; CDR3nt: TGTGCTAGTGGTTTGTGGGGGGGCTACGAGCAGTACTTC; CDR3aa: CASGLWGGYEQYF
len: 14; d_gene: .; j_gene: TRBJ1-1; v_gene: TRBV27; abundance: .; CDR3nt: TGTGCCAGCAGTTTAATAGGGGAGGCAGCCGAAGCTTTCTTT; CDR3aa: CASSLIGEAAEAFF
len: 14; d_gene: .; j_gene: TRBJ1-1; v_gene: TRBV28; abundance: few; CDR3nt: TGTGCCAGCAGTTTCCATCCCGCTCCCACTGAAGCTTTCTTT; CDR3aa: CASSFHPAPTEAFF
len: 15; d_gene: TRBD1; j_gene: TRBJ1-2; v_gene: TRBV13; abundance: .; CDR3nt: TGTGCCAGCAGCTTAGGGGGGACAGACTTCTATGGCTACACCTTC; CDR3aa: CASSLGGTDFYGYTF
len: 11; d_gene: .; j_gene: TRBJ1-5; v_gene: TRBV6-1; abundance: .; CDR3nt: TGTGCCAGCAGTGGTCCTCAGCCCCAGCATTTT; CDR3aa: CASSGPQPQHF
len: 20; d_gene: TRBD1; j_gene: TRBJ2-6; v_gene: TRBV7-2; abundance: few; CDR3nt: TGTGCCAGCAGCTTTCGAGTCAACAGGGGCCCAACCTCTGGGGCCAACGTCCTGACTTTC; CDR3aa: CASSFRVNRGPTSGANVLTF
len: 15; d_gene: TRBD1; j_gene: TRBJ2-5; v_gene: TRBV7-9; abundance: .; CDR3nt: TGTGCCAGCAGCTTACCAGGGGGCCCCCAAGAGACCCAGTACTTC; CDR3aa: CASSLPGGPQETQYF
len: 13; d_gene: .; j_gene: TRBJ2-5; v_gene: TRBV14; abundance: few; CDR3nt: TGTGCCAGCAGCCAGTGGGGGATGGAGACCCAGTACTTC; CDR3aa: CASSQWGMETQYF
len: 13; d_gene: .; j_gene: TRBJ2-3; v_gene: TRBV6-6; abundance: many; CDR3nt: TGTGCCAGCAGTTTGGGGGAGACAGATACGCAGTATTTT; CDR3aa: CASSLGETDTQYF
len: 15; d_gene: TRBD1; j_gene: TRBJ1-2; v_gene: TRBV20-1; abundance: .; CDR3nt: TGCAGTGCTCGGGACAGCCTCACCACCTTATATGGCTACACCTTC; CDR3aa: CSARDSLTTLYGYTF
len: 12; d_gene: TRBD1; j_gene: TRBJ1-2; v_gene: TRBV20-1; abundance: few; CDR3nt: TGCAGTGCTCAGTGGACAGGGTCTGGCTACACCTTC; CDR3aa: CSAQWTGSGYTF
len: 14; d_gene: .; j_gene: TRBJ1-4; v_gene: TRBV27; abundance: .; CDR3nt: TGTGCCAGCAGTTTAGACGGCTTCCGGGAAAAACTGTTTTTT; CDR3aa: CASSLDGFREKLFF
len: 13; d_gene: TRBD1; j_gene: TRBJ1-1; v_gene: TRBV12-3/TRBV12-4; abundance: .; CDR3nt: TGTGCCAGCAGTCAGGGACAGGGGTGGGAAGCTTTCTTT; CDR3aa: CASSQGQGWEAFF
len: 12; d_gene: .; j_gene: TRBJ2-3; v_gene: TRBV7-2; abundance: few; CDR3nt: TGTGCCAGCAGCTTAGCGTCAGATACGCAGTATTTT; CDR3aa: CASSLASDTQYF
len: 14; d_gene: TRBD2; j_gene: TRBJ2-1; v_gene: TRBV28; abundance: few; CDR3nt: TGTGCCAGCAGTCCCCAGGGACTAGCGGTCGTGAGGTTCTTC; CDR3aa: CASSPQGLAVVRFF
len: 16; d_gene: .; j_gene: TRBJ2-5; v_gene: TRBV6-6; abundance: .; CDR3nt: TGTGCCAGCAGTTACTCGCCCCCGCAATACCAAGAGACCCAGTACTTC; CDR3aa: CASSYSPPQYQETQYF